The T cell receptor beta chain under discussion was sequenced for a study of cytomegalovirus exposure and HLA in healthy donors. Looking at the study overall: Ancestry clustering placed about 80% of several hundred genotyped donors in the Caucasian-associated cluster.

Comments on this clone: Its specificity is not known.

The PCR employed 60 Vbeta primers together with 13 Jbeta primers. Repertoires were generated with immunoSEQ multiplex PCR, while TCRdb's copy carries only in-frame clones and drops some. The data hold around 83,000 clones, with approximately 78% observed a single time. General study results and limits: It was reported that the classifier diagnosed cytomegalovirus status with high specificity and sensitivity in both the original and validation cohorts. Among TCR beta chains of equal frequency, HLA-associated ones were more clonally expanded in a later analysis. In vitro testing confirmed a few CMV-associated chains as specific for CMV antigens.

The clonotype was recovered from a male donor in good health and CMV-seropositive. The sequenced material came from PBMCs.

The CDR3, as DNA: TGTGCCAGCAGCCAACCCCCGGGACAGGGCACAGATACGCAGTATTTT. It is translated as CASSQPPGQGTDTQYF. The chain is built from TRBV4-2 and TRBJ2-3; 8 bases are shared with TRBD1. This CDR3 spans 16 amino acids. Trimming took 2 bases from V and 1 from J; bases not matched to a gene: 5. Germline CDR1 and CDR2: LGHNA and YNFKEQ.